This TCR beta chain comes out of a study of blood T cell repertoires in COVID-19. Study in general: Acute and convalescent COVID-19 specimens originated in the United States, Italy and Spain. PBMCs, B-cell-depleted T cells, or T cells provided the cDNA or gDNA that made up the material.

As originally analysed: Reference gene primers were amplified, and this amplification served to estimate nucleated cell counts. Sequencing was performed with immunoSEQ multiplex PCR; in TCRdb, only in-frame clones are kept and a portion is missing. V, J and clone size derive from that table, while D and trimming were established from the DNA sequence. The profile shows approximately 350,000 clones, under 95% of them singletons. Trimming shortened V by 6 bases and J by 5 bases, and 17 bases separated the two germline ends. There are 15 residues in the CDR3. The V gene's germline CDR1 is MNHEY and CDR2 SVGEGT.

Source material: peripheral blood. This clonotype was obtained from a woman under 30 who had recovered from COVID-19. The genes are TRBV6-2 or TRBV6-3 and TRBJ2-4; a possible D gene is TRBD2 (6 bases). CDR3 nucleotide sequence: TGTGCCAGCAGCCGCTGGGTAGCGGATCAAAACATTCAGTACTTC. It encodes CASSRWVADQNIQYF.